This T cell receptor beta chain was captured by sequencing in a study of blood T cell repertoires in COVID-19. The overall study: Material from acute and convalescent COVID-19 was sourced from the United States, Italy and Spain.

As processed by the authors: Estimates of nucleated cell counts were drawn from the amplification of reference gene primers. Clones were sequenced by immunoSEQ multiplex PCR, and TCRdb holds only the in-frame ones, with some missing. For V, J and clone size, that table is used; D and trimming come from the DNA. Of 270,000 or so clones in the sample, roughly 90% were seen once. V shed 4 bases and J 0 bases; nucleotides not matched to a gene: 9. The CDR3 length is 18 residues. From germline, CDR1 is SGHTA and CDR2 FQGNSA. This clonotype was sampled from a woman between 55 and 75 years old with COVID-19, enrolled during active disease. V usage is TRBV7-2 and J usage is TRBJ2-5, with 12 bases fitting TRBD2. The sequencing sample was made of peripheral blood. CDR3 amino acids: CASSSHPGLAGDQETQYF. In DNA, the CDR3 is TGTGCCAGCAGCTCACACCCGGGACTAGCGGGCGACCAAGAGACCCAGTACTTC.